This TCR beta chain comes out of a study of PD-1 blockade in classical Hodgkin lymphoma. Findings and caveats of the study: According to reports, newly diagnosed patients had lower baseline TCR diversity than healthy donors, and relapsed/refractory patients had lower baseline TCR diversity still.

Repertoires were generated with immunoSEQ multiplex PCR, while TCRdb's copy carries only in-frame clones and drops some. The sample has around 23,000 clones; 85% to 90% are singletons. V was trimmed by 4 bases and J by 8 bases, leaving 8 bases between them. Germline values: CDR1 MNHNY, CDR2 SVGAGI (reference sequence). The CDR3 totals 11 residues. Turning to this clone: Its target is not known.

Time point indicated: newly diagnosed, previously untreated cHL patient sample. Magnetic depletion of unwanted cells isolated CD4+ T cells from thawed PBMCs. Material: CD4+ T cells from blood. The chain carries TRBV6-6 and TRBJ1-1; D gene uncertain. The receptor was derived from a human donor with classical Hodgkin lymphoma. The CDR3 loop reads CASSSQFEAFF. Here the CDR3 DNA reads TGTGCCAGCAGTTCCCAATTCGAAGCTTTCTTT.